This TCR beta chain came from a study of blood T cell repertoires in COVID-19. Study-wide background: Nucleic acid was either cDNA or gDNA, and it came from T cells, B-cell-depleted T cells, or PBMCs.

TCRdb's table, derived via immunoSEQ multiplex PCR, lists solely in-frame clones and lacks some. The sample carries 130,000 or so clones, about 80% recorded once. CDR1 is SQVTM and CDR2 is ANQGSEA in the germline V gene. CDR3 length equals 12 residues. The junction had 5 bases not matched to a gene; V was cut back by 6 bases and J by 4 bases. This clone was observed a single time. Material: peripheral blood. The origin of this receptor is a woman over 75 with acute or convalescent COVID-19. The chain is built from TRBV29-1 and TRBJ1-2; 7 bases match TRBD1. CDR3 residues: CSVPGQLYGYTF. The CDR3 nucleotides are TGCAGCGTCCCGGGACAGCTCTATGGCTACACCTTC.